The next 15 T cell receptor beta chains were all read from a single sample in a study of shared clonotypes between healthy human individuals. Profiled with immunoSEQ multiplex PCR; TCRdb holds only in-frame clones, not every one. The sample has 950,000 to 1,100,000 clones; approximately 78% are singletons. Sequencing was carried out using memory CD4+ T cells from PBMCs. As for subset: CD45RA-negative fraction. These receptors were obtained from a young man in good health. Some clones in this sample may be carry-over from other donors' samples.

This clone showed up just a few times. This chain links TRBV19 with TRBJ1-5; a possible D gene is TRBD1 (5 bases). V lost 4 bases, J lost 3 bases, and 10 bases lay in between. This CDR3 contains 14 residues. Germline CDR1 and CDR2: LNHDA and SQIVND (reference sequence). CDR3 loop: CASSRGRINQPQHF. The CDR3 DNA reads as TGTGCCAGTAGTAGGGGACGGATCAATCAGCCCCAGCATTTT. Supplemented by reference TRBV19 and TRBJ1-5, the full variable domain reads DGGITQSPKYLFRKEGQNVTLSCEQNLNHDAMYWYRQDPGQGLRLIYYSQIVNDFQKGDIAEGYSVSREKKESFPLTVTSAQKNPTAFYLCASSRGRINQPQHFGDGTRLSIL.

V gene TRBV7-9 combines with J gene TRBJ2-2; D is undetermined. CDR1 SEHNR and CDR2 FQNEAQ come from the germline V gene (reference sequence). The CDR3 is 15 amino acids. Trimming removed 6 bases from V and 8 bases from J, with 19 bases in between. CDR3 residues: CASSQPPPMDGELFF. As DNA, the CDR3 is TGTGCCAGCAGTCAACCCCCCCCCATGGATGGGGAGCTGTTTTTT.

The chain recombines TRBV5-4 with TRBJ2-7, with D maybe TRBD2 (5 bases). From germline, CDR1 is SGHNT and CDR2 YYREEE (reference sequence). The V and J ends lost 2 bases and 2 bases respectively, with 17 bases between them. This CDR3 region has 16 residues. The CDR3 DNA reads TGTGCCAGCAGCTTTGGCGTGGCGGGTCCCCCCTACGAGCAGTACTTC. Its translation is CASSFGVAGPPYEQYF.

The rearrangement uses TRBV4-2 and TRBJ2-5, with 8 nucleotides matching TRBD2. CDR1 is LGHNA, CDR2 YNFKEQ, per germline. The CDR3 contains 17 residues. Trimming removed 1 base from V and 5 bases from J; junction bases left unmatched: 12. The CDR3 loop is CASSQGRNSGVGETQYF. Here the CDR3 DNA reads TGTGCCAGCAGCCAAGGTCGTAATAGCGGGGTAGGGGAGACCCAGTACTTC.

J is TRBJ2-7 and V is TRBV9, with 7 bases identical to TRBD1. From germline, CDR1 is SGDLS and CDR2 YYNGEE. Losses at the gene ends were 4 bases for V and 3 bases for J; bases not matched to a gene: 4. The CDR3 sequence is 13 residues long. In nucleotides, the CDR3 is TGTGCCAGCAGCCTAGACAGGGACTACGAGCAGTACTTC. This codes for CASSLDRDYEQYF.

This rearrangement joins TRBV18 to TRBJ1-1; tentatively, D is TRBD1 (6 bases). This CDR3 spans 13 amino acids. Germline-derived CDR1 and CDR2 are KGHSH and LQKENI. Trimming removed 3 bases from V and 4 bases from J, with 9 bases in between. The chain's CDR3 is CASSPGQITEAFF. The CDR3 DNA sequence: TGTGCCAGCTCACCGGGACAAATCACTGAAGCTTTCTTT.

The chain combines TRBV27 with TRBJ2-5, with TRBD2 matching over 7 bases. The better agreement between TRBJ2-7 and the DNA end casts doubt on the J call. CDR3 size: 14 residues. Germline V CDR1 and CDR2: MNHEY, SMNVEV (reference sequence). Written as DNA, the CDR3 is TGTGCCAGCAGTTTAGGCGGGAGTATCTACGAGCAGTACTTC. Its protein product is CASSLGGSIYEQYF.

The chain is built from TRBV5-4 and TRBJ2-1; 10 nucleotides align to TRBD2. The CDR3 length is 17 residues. Germline V gene lookup returns CDR1 SGHNT and CDR2 YYREEE (reference sequence). V lost 1 base and J lost 8; bases outside the gene matches: 12. The CDR3 DNA reads TGTGCCAGCAGCTTGTCTCCCCTAGCGGGAGTGGTTTATGAGCAGTTCTTC. It translates to CASSLSPLAGVVYEQFF.

The chain has TRBV29-1 and TRBJ1-2; D might be TRBD1 (6 bases). This CDR3 region has 16 residues. The V end was cut by 1 base, the J end by 7 bases, with 22 bases between. Germline CDR1 and CDR2: SQVTM and ANQGSEA. The CDR3 reads CSVEGISSGDGAGYTF. CDR3 sequence (DNA): TGCAGCGTTGAAGGGATTTCCTCAGGGGATGGCGCTGGCTACACCTTC.

The chain employs TRBV28 and TRBJ1-1, with TRBD1 matching over 9 bases. Germline CDR1 and CDR2: MDHEN and SYDVKM. J lost 8 bases, V lost 6 bases, and 10 bases had no gene match. The length of the CDR3 is 14 residues. For the CDR3, the DNA is TGTGCCAGCAGCCTACAGGGGGCGCCTAGAGAAGCTTTCTTT. It encodes CASSLQGAPREAFF.

As for this clone: Other DNA sequences within the sample encode an identical CDR3. V gene TRBV28 combines with J gene TRBJ1-1; unclear D gene. CDR1 is MDHEN and CDR2 is SYDVKM in the germline V gene. This CDR3 region has 14 residues. V was pared by 3 bases and J by 2 bases, with 10 bases between. The CDR3 sequence is CASSLSGLNTEAFF. The CDR3 nucleotides read TGTGCCAGCAGTTTGTCGGGTTTAAACACTGAAGCTTTCTTT.

The rearrangement links TRBV9 to TRBJ2-5, with D possibly being TRBD1 (6 bases). CDR1 is SGDLS and CDR2 is YYNGEE in the germline V gene. Between the trimmed V and J ends, which lost 3 bases and 5 bases, there was a span of 17 bases. The length of the CDR3 is 15 residues. The CDR3 spells CASSARQAIGETQYF. In DNA form, the CDR3 reads TGTGCCAGCAGCGCGCGACAGGCAATTGGGGAGACCCAGTACTTC.

V usage is TRBV5-4 and J usage is TRBJ2-1, with 7 bases that match TRBD2. This CDR3 comprises 16 residues. The J segment lost 0 bases and the V segment lost 4 bases, leaving 7 bases of the junction unmatched. The germline gives CDR1 SGHNT, CDR2 YYREEE (reference sequence). The CDR3 region is CASSPSRDYSYNEQFF. In DNA, the CDR3 is TGTGCCAGCAGCCCGAGTAGGGACTACTCCTACAATGAGCAGTTCTTC.

This chain links TRBV4-1 with TRBJ1-3; no definite D call. From germline, CDR1 is MGHRA and CDR2 YSYEKL. The CDR3 has 14 amino acids. V dropped 4 bases and J dropped 6 bases, with 13 bases sitting between them. CDR3 nucleotide sequence: TGCGCCAGCAGCCCTTGGATTAGAGAAAACACCATATATTTT. This codes for CASSPWIRENTIYF.

The chain employs TRBV10-3 and TRBJ1-1; D ambiguous. The germline CDR1 and CDR2 sequences are ENHRY and SYGVKD. V dropped 3 bases and J dropped 1 base, with 6 bases sitting between them. The CDR3 extends over 13 amino acids. For the CDR3, the DNA is TGTGCCATCAGTGATAGAACGAACACTGAAGCTTTCTTT. Translated: CAISDRTNTEAFF.